These T cell receptor beta chains were read from a single sample in a study of patients and donors after allogeneic stem cell transplantation. Each CDR3 protein is one row after TCRdb ran MiXCR on the RT-PCR reads. The data contain around 30,000 distinct CDR3 sequences, 8% to 10% of them singletons. What was sequenced was blood, either unsorted or a sorted T cell fraction (not recorded which). These receptors were taken from a human donor who was either an allogeneic HSCT recipient or a stem cell or donor lymphocyte infusion donor (not recorded which). It is not recorded whose cells these are; they may come from a transplant donor. The conserved cysteine and the conserved F or W are not part of the CDR3 here. Clone sizes are given selectively: once, few, many, or a class where the clone is expanded.

cdr3_aa: ASSLTSLFTSGRVGDTQY
clone_size: few
v_call: TRBV28
j_call: TRBJ2-3

cdr3_aa: ASRGVTNEQF
clone_size: many
v_call: TRBV9
j_call: TRBJ2-1

cdr3_aa: AWSLRYRGAYEQY
clone_size: NA
v_call: TRBV30
j_call: TRBJ2-7

cdr3_aa: ASSLVRNYGYT
clone_size: many
v_call: TRBV5-1
j_call: TRBJ1-2

cdr3_aa: ASSREGGSTDTQY
clone_size: many
v_call: TRBV12-3/TRBV12-4
j_call: TRBJ2-3

cdr3_aa: ASSPWDTEAF
clone_size: few
v_call: TRBV7-9
j_call: TRBJ1-1

cdr3_aa: ASSSSPDSTYEQY
clone_size: few
v_call: TRBV7-2
j_call: TRBJ2-7

cdr3_aa: ASSSGTGSTETQY
clone_size: few
v_call: TRBV5-1
j_call: TRBJ2-5

cdr3_aa: ASSIRDRGNQPQH
clone_size: NA
v_call: TRBV19
j_call: TRBJ1-5

cdr3_aa: ASSLATGGSTDTQY
clone_size: medium-sized
v_call: TRBV5-6
j_call: TRBJ2-3

cdr3_aa: ASGLYDEQY
clone_size: many
v_call: TRBV3-1
j_call: TRBJ2-7

cdr3_aa: ASRLDNYGYT
clone_size: few
v_call: TRBV5-1
j_call: TRBJ1-2

cdr3_aa: ASRQDSWGDNEQF
clone_size: medium-sized
v_call: TRBV6-1
j_call: TRBJ2-1

cdr3_aa: ASSLLYSSTDTQY
clone_size: many
v_call: TRBV4-1
j_call: TRBJ2-3

cdr3_aa: ASSSDRSLTDTQY
clone_size: medium-sized
v_call: TRBV6-2/TRBV6-3
j_call: TRBJ2-3

cdr3_aa: ATSDGHLNYGYT
clone_size: many
v_call: TRBV24-1
j_call: TRBJ1-2

cdr3_aa: ASSPGALNTEAF
clone_size: few
v_call: TRBV7-9
j_call: TRBJ1-1

cdr3_aa: ASSYSTGGAKNIQY
clone_size: NA
v_call: TRBV6-5
j_call: TRBJ2-4

cdr3_aa: ASGPSPGHPNQPQH
clone_size: many
v_call: TRBV12-5
j_call: TRBJ1-5

cdr3_aa: SARLVHEQY
clone_size: many
v_call: TRBV20-1
j_call: TRBJ2-7

cdr3_aa: AISESWGETQY
clone_size: many
v_call: TRBV10-3
j_call: TRBJ2-5

cdr3_aa: SVVLAGIGRY
clone_size: many
v_call: TRBV29-1
j_call: TRBJ2-5

cdr3_aa: ASSLVYANTIY
clone_size: many
v_call: TRBV7-9
j_call: TRBJ1-3

cdr3_aa: ASSRPGGGNQPQH
clone_size: once
v_call: TRBV6-2/TRBV6-3
j_call: TRBJ1-5

cdr3_aa: ASSSRRVIDTQY
clone_size: NA
v_call: TRBV5-4
j_call: TRBJ2-3

cdr3_aa: ASSKMGQNNSPLH
clone_size: many
v_call: TRBV28
j_call: TRBJ1-6

cdr3_aa: ASSAASGMGASTPDTQY
clone_size: NA
v_call: TRBV9
j_call: TRBJ2-3

cdr3_aa: ASSLSRLSGNTIY
clone_size: NA
v_call: TRBV7-9
j_call: TRBJ1-3

cdr3_aa: ASSSRTYYEQY
clone_size: NA
v_call: TRBV7-2
j_call: TRBJ2-7

cdr3_aa: ASTPRTSGIYEQF
clone_size: many
v_call: TRBV6-1
j_call: TRBJ2-1

cdr3_aa: ASRDDRVEDTQY
clone_size: many
v_call: TRBV5-1
j_call: TRBJ2-3

cdr3_aa: ASSYSIAGMNTEAF
clone_size: many
v_call: TRBV6-5
j_call: TRBJ1-1

cdr3_aa: ASVPWGVDEQY
clone_size: few
v_call: TRBV5-8
j_call: TRBJ2-7

cdr3_aa: ASSLLASVWYEQY
clone_size: many
v_call: TRBV7-9
j_call: TRBJ2-7

cdr3_aa: ASSQEGLNEQY
clone_size: many
v_call: TRBV2
j_call: TRBJ2-7

cdr3_aa: ASSPPGEAPYGYT
clone_size: few
v_call: TRBV7-9
j_call: TRBJ1-2

cdr3_aa: SARDLSGSTDTQY
clone_size: few
v_call: TRBV20-1
j_call: TRBJ2-3

cdr3_aa: ASSLRSSTSDTQY
clone_size: many
v_call: TRBV5-1
j_call: TRBJ2-3

cdr3_aa: ASSLSTDTQY
clone_size: many
v_call: TRBV18
j_call: TRBJ2-3

cdr3_aa: ASSVTLGGGDDGYT
clone_size: many
v_call: TRBV9
j_call: TRBJ1-2

cdr3_aa: ASSPGQMNTEAF
clone_size: medium-sized
v_call: TRBV12-3/TRBV12-4
j_call: TRBJ1-1

cdr3_aa: ASGEFEQY
clone_size: few
v_call: TRBV6-1
j_call: TRBJ2-7

cdr3_aa: ASSVDGLSGNTIY
clone_size: many
v_call: TRBV5-1
j_call: TRBJ1-3

cdr3_aa: ASSQDVSGNQPQH
clone_size: NA
v_call: TRBV3-1
j_call: TRBJ1-5

cdr3_aa: SAWDSSSYEQY
clone_size: NA
v_call: TRBV20-1
j_call: TRBJ2-7

cdr3_aa: ATSAWREGREQF
clone_size: many
v_call: TRBV24-1
j_call: TRBJ2-1

cdr3_aa: ASSLPGFYEQY
clone_size: many
v_call: TRBV28
j_call: TRBJ2-7

cdr3_aa: ASSFAGGPDEQY
clone_size: NA
v_call: TRBV7-9
j_call: TRBJ2-7

cdr3_aa: ASSYRSWLQETQY
clone_size: many
v_call: TRBV6-5
j_call: TRBJ2-5

cdr3_aa: ASSQDQRGEGTQY
clone_size: NA
v_call: TRBV4-2
j_call: TRBJ2-3

cdr3_aa: ASSPGGTSGSYEQY
clone_size: NA
v_call: TRBV19
j_call: TRBJ2-7